This entry lists 5 T cell receptor beta chains sequenced from one sample in a study of response to subunit inactivated influenza vaccine. Each CDR3 protein is one row after TCRdb ran MiXCR on the RT-PCR reads. The profile shows about 540,000 distinct CDR3 sequences, roughly 25% of them singletons. The same specimen was also included in a second study, on T cells expressing NK-cell markers. This second study notes: For TCR beta, cDNA was produced by 5'RACE template switching with UMIs.

Here the sequenced sample was CD4+ T cells sorted from PBMCs, taken roughly 13 days after vaccination. Receptor source: a man aged 45-60 years who received an inactivated influenza vaccine.

This clonotype came up a few times. The chain carries TRBV10-3 and TRBJ2-2; TRBD2 aligns across 10 bases. Germline loops: CDR1 ENHRY, CDR2 SYGVKD. Unmatched junction bases numbered 11, after V lost 8 bases and J lost 2 bases. The CDR3 length is 17 residues. CDR3 residues: CAIRIASGGPNTGELFF. CDR3 coding DNA: TGTGCCATCCGCATCGCTAGCGGGGGACCCAACACCGGGGAGCTGTTTTTT.

The V and J genes are TRBV7-2 and TRBJ1-5; D remains ambiguous. Looked up from germline, CDR1 is SGHTA and CDR2 is FQGNSA. V was pared by 5 bases and J by 6 bases, with 17 bases between. This CDR3 comprises 15 residues. CDR3 residues: CASSPMGGSVQPQHF. The CDR3 DNA is TGTGCCAGCAGCCCTATGGGCGGATCAGTTCAGCCCCAGCATTTT. The full variable domain, completed using reference TRBV7-2 and TRBJ1-5, is GAGVSQSPSNKVTEKGKDVELRCDPISGHTALYWYRQSLGQGLEFLIYFQGNSAPDKSGLPSDRFSAERTGGSVSTLTIQRTQQEDSAVYLCASSPMGGSVQPQHFGDGTRLSIL.

The chain combines TRBV6-5 with TRBJ2-7, with 10 bases that match TRBD1. This CDR3 is 16 amino acids long. V lost 0 bases, J lost 0 bases, and 2 bases stayed unmatched. Germline V gene sequence: CDR1 MNHEY, CDR2 SVGAGI. In DNA form, the CDR3 reads TGTGCCAGCAGTTACTCCCGGACAGGGGGCTCCTACGAGCAGTACTTC. This translates into CASSYSRTGGSYEQYF.

This clonotype was seen a handful of times. This chain connects TRBV29-1 to TRBJ2-5; no reliable D call. Trimming removed 7 bases from V and 1 base from J, with 4 bases in between. Germline CDR1 is SQVTM and CDR2 is ANQGSEA. CDR3 length equals 10 residues. CDR3 in DNA: TGCAGCGGCCGCCAAGAGACCCAGTACTTC. Amino acids: CSGRQETQYF.

This chain uses TRBV28 with TRBJ1-2, with D unclear. V shed 5 bases and J shed 4 bases, with 20 bases lying between them. CDR1 and CDR2 from the germline V gene are MDHEN and SYDVKM. This CDR3 has 16 amino acids. Here the CDR3 DNA reads TGTGCCAGCAGTCCCGGAGGGATAAACTTTGGCTATGGCTACACCTTC. This gives the protein CASSPGGINFGYGYTF.